The clone carrying this T cell receptor (beta chain) was observed at least ten times. The antigen remains unidentified. Criteria for exclusion of patients were uncontrolled infection, other autoimmune disease, pregnancy or lactation. These data come from a study of T cells in Graves' hyperthyroidism and ophthalmopathy. V shed 2 bases and J shed 3 bases, with 2 bases lying between them. The CDR3 runs 11 residues. Per germline, CDR1 SGDLS and CDR2 YYNGEE. Study results and caveats: Patients with ophthalmopathy were separated from those with stable hyperthyroidism by a 13 V-J model.

The source material, RNA transcripts, was used to amplify TCR beta CDR3 regions. TCR CDR3 underwent first-round RT-PCR with the HTBI primer set. TCRdb ran MiXCR on the multiplex PCR reads and lists one entry per CDR3 protein. The sample yields 150,000 to 200,000 distinct CDR3 sequences, more than 15% seen once. The receptor was isolated from a woman in her forties or fifties with Graves' hyperthyroidism. Sequenced sample: blood. The chain links TRBV9 to TRBJ1-2; D not resolved. The CDR3 DNA reads as TGTGCCAGCAGCGTGGACTATGGCTACACCTTC. It encodes CASSVDYGYTF.